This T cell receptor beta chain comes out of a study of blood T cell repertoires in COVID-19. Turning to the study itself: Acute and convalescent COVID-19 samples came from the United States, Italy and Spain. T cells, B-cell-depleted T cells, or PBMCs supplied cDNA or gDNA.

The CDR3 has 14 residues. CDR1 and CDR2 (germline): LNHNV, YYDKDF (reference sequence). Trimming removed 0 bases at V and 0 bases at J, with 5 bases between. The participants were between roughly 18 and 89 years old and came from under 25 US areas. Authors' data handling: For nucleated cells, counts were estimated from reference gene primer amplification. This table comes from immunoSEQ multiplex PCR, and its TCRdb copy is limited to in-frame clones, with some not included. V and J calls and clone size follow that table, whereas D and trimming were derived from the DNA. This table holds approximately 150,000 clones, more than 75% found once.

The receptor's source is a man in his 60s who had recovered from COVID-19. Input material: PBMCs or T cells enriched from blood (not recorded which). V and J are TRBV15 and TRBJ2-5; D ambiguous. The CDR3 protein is CATSRERYQETQYF. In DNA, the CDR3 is TGTGCCACCAGCAGAGAGAGATACCAAGAGACCCAGTACTTC.